This T cell receptor (beta chain) emerged from a study of blood T cell repertoires in COVID-19 (TCRdb year 2020). Some background on the complete study: Samples from collaborators originated in the United States, Italy and Spain and spanned both the acute and convalescent phases of COVID-19. The prospective study material was composed of cDNA or gDNA derived from T cells, B-cell-depleted T cells, or PBMCs. Deeply sampled blood TCRbeta repertoires from subjects exposed to, actively infected with, or recovered from COVID-19 were included in the dataset. The repertoires were made available in a free public database intended to serve as a resource for research on the immune response to SARS-CoV-2. Where available, HLA class I and class II types were taken from metadata supplied by the sample provider and were not determined by assay-based typing. The sample metadata nearly always contained a de-identified subject ID, COVID-19 status, age in years and sex. Samples came from the ongoing ImmuneRACE study (first 160 participants) plus 1,254 subjects from 6 global collaborators.

TCRbeta CDR3 regions were amplified from genomic DNA using the immunoSEQ Assay, a bias-controlled multiplex PCR. The original pipeline was this. Nucleated cell counts per sample were estimated from amplification of reference gene primers within the assay. To quantify the absolute abundance of each unique TCRbeta CDR3 rearrangement, sequence reads were collapsed and filtered. For each sample, productive Simpson clonality was calculated by taking the square root of Simpson's diversity index across productive rearrangements. TCRdb obtained this table from immuneACCESS and retained in-frame rearrangements with V and J assigned. These tables miss some clones; where compared with another copy, unresolved V genes account for less than half of the shortfall, and the remainder is unexplained. The DNA was the basis for D and trimming; V, J and clone size are from that table. The sample yields some 64,000 clones; approximately 80% were counted once. About 20% of the sample is held by the ten biggest clonotypes.

This clone appeared once. Its antigen is still unknown. No base qualities exist here, and no much larger clone lies one base off it. Study-level results and caveats: The quantity of clinical and demographic metadata differed by source and by participant and was supplied without curation.

CDR1 is given as SNHLY and CDR2 as FYNNEI, both from the germline V gene. Trimming accounts for 11 bases at V and 0 bases at J, while the number of junction bases matched to no gene is 5. Taken from cysteine to phenylalanine, the CDR3 has 13 residues. The kept DNA is CDR3 alone, 39 bases in frame from the first base. Collaborating institutions collected whole blood in K2EDTA tubes following their own protocols. For TCRbeta analysis, collaborator samples were shipped as frozen whole blood, as isolated PBMCs, or as DNA extracted from either sample type. The sequence derives from an elderly man with active or convalescent COVID-19. The sequenced sample consisted of peripheral blood. The sequence is built from TRBV2 and TRBJ2-5; 8 bases in between match TRBD2. The DNA sequence is as follows: TGTGCCCCACCGGGGGGGTACCAAGAGACCCAGTACTTC. The encoded protein is CAPPGGYQETQYF.